This passage covers 16 T cell receptor beta chains from one sample sequenced in a study of blood T cell repertoires in COVID-19. Measured with immunoSEQ multiplex PCR; TCRdb has only the in-frame clones, and not every one. The table includes roughly 200,000 clones, about 86% detected once. The sample comprised peripheral blood. The receptors derive from a man between 35 and 55 years old with active or convalescent COVID-19.

This chain joins TRBV10-3 and TRBJ2-3; D not certain. Trimming removed 8 bases from V and 2 bases from J, with 11 bases in between. Germline loops: CDR1 ENHRY, CDR2 SYGVKD. This CDR3 has 13 residues. CDR3 in amino acids: CAILNDNTDTQYF. In nucleotides, the CDR3 is TGTGCCATCCTCAACGACAACACAGATACGCAGTATTTT.

The chain is built from TRBV27 and TRBJ1-2, with TRBD1 identical over 8 bases. The CDR3 has 15 residues. The V gene end was trimmed by 1 base and the J gene end by 6 bases; junction bases not matched to a gene: 7. Germline assignment: CDR1 MNHEY and CDR2 SMNVEV (reference sequence). The CDR3 loop is CASSLYADRADGYTF. CDR3 bases: TGTGCCAGCAGTTTATACGCGGACAGGGCGGATGGCTACACCTTC.

V usage is TRBV7-8 and J usage is TRBJ1-2; 12 bases map to TRBD1. The germline gives CDR1 SGHVS, CDR2 FQNEAQ. The CDR3 length is 18 residues. The ends lost 1 base at V and 4 bases at J; junction bases unmatched: 10. CDR3 DNA sequence: TGTGCCAGCAGCTTAGAAGAGGGGACAGGGGGCGCTAGCTATGGCTACACCTTC. Amino acids: CASSLEEGTGGASYGYTF.

The rearrangement uses TRBV30 and TRBJ1-6, with TRBD1 matching 7 bases. CDR1 and CDR2 from the germline V gene are GTSNPN and SVGIG (reference sequence). CDR3 size: 14 residues. V dropped 8 bases and J dropped 6; count of bases not matched to a gene: 10. CDR3 sequence: CARDSGTANSPLHF. The CDR3 DNA reads TGTGCCCGCGACTCCGGGACAGCTAATTCACCCCTCCACTTT. The entire variable domain, with the rest obtained from reference TRBV30 and TRBJ1-6, is as follows: SQTIHQWPATLVQPVGSPLSLECTVEGTSNPNLYWYRQAAGRGLQLLFYSVGIGQISSEVPQNLSASRPQDRQFILSSKKLLLSDSGFYLCARDSGTANSPLHFGNGTRLTVT.

This clone was seen a handful of times. The rearrangement uses TRBV7-9 and TRBJ1-1; D is unclear. Germline-derived CDR1 and CDR2 are SEHNR and FQNEAQ (reference sequence). V was pared by 5 bases and J by 11 bases, with 15 bases between. The CDR3 is 12 residues long. The CDR3 DNA is TGTGCCAGCAGCCCGATGTATATGGCCGCTTTCTTT. Its translation: CASSPMYMAAFF.

This clone has just a few counts. The chain recombines TRBV7-9 with TRBJ2-1; tentative D call: TRBD2 (6 bases). The germline V and J ends were trimmed by 7 bases and 6 bases, with 10 bases remaining between them. Germline V gives CDR1 SEHNR, CDR2 FQNEAQ (reference sequence). This CDR3 spans 12 amino acids. CDR3 DNA sequence: TGTGCCAGCACCCGGGACTCCAATGAGCAGTTCTTC. Protein product: CASTRDSNEQFF.

This clone was seen just once. V usage is TRBV11-3 and J usage is TRBJ1-2; D might be TRBD1 (5 bases). This CDR3 is built from 14 residues. CDR1 and CDR2 (germline): SGHNT, YENEEA. V was shortened by 1 base and J by 8 bases, with 14 bases between the two germline ends. The CDR3 is CASSLGGRADGYTF. The CDR3 nucleotides are TGTGCCAGCAGCTTAGGGGGCAGGGCAGACGGCTACACCTTC.

This chain links TRBV5-1 with TRBJ1-4; TRBD1 is a possible D gene (6 bases). The CDR3 has 16 residues. CDR1 and CDR2 from the germline V gene are SGHRS and YFSETQ. Trimming removed 3 bases from V and 1 base from J, with 13 bases in between. The DNA of the CDR3 is TGCGCCAGCAGCTCGACTACAGGGATAACTAATGAAAAACTGTTTTTT. Its translation: CASSSTTGITNEKLFF.

This chain links TRBV24-1 with TRBJ2-2, with D possibly matching TRBD1 (6 bases). Germline CDR1 is KGHDR and CDR2 is SFDVKD. The CDR3 runs to 16 residues. Trimming removed 4 bases from V and 1 base from J, with 12 bases in between. CDR3 coding DNA: TGTGCCACCAGTGACCCGTCGACAGGGAACACCGGGGAGCTGTTTTTT. Residues: CATSDPSTGNTGELFF.

V and J are TRBV6-2 or TRBV6-3 and TRBJ1-1, with 7 bases matching TRBD1. The germline gives CDR1 MNHEY, CDR2 SVGEGT. V trimming: 6 bases; J trimming: 6 bases; junction bases outside the gene matches: 13. The CDR3 has 15 residues. CDR3 protein: CASSTLNHRGSEAFF. CDR3 sequence (DNA): TGTGCCAGCAGCACACTCAACCACAGGGGATCTGAAGCTTTCTTT.

The V call is TRBV24-1, the J call TRBJ2-2; D perhaps matches TRBD2 (6 bases). The germline gives CDR1 KGHDR, CDR2 SFDVKD. The CDR3 length is 15 residues. Trimming took 2 bases from V and 1 from J, leaving 7 bases between them. The CDR3 DNA reads TGTGCCACCAGTGATTGGGGGGAGAACACCGGGGAGCTGTTTTTT. It specifies CATSDWGENTGELFF.

In this sample, this clone turned up once. The V call is TRBV5-8, the J call TRBJ2-1; 9 bases match TRBD2. The CDR3 loop spans 17 amino acids. Trimming at V came to 0 bases and at J to 5 bases, leaving 9 bases not matched to a gene. Germline CDR1 reads SGHTS; CDR2 reads YDEGEE. The CDR3 protein is CASSLEVRLAGNNEQFF. Written as DNA, the CDR3 is TGTGCCAGCAGCTTGGAAGTCCGGCTAGCGGGAAACAATGAGCAGTTCTTC.

CDR3: CASSLLATGAGELFF. In nucleotides, the CDR3 is TGCGCCAGCAGCTTACTAGCGACAGGGGCCGGGGAGCTGTTTTTT. The chain employs TRBV5-1 and TRBJ2-2, with D tentatively TRBD1 (8 bases). Trimming removed 2 bases from V and 6 bases from J, with 14 bases in between. The CDR3 contains 15 residues. CDR1 and CDR2 from the germline V gene are SGHRS and YFSETQ.

CDR3 sequence (DNA): TGTGCCAGCAGTTCAAGTACAGGGGGCGCATATGGCTACACCTTC. Translated: CASSSSTGGAYGYTF. V gene TRBV27 combines with J gene TRBJ1-2, with 9 nucleotides matching TRBD1. The CDR3 totals 15 residues. Germline loops: CDR1 MNHEY, CDR2 SMNVEV (reference sequence). The J segment lost 5 bases and the V segment lost 4 bases, leaving 8 bases of the junction unmatched.

V is TRBV4-3 and J is TRBJ2-6, with a possible D match to TRBD1 (6 bases). Germline V gene lookup returns CDR1 LGHNA and CDR2 YSLEER. The ends were cut back, 0 bases at V and 9 bases at J, with 15 bases in the middle. The CDR3 spans 16 residues. The DNA for the CDR3 is TGCGCCAGCAGCCAAGAGACAGGACATGGAGGCAACGTCCTGACTTTC. This encodes CASSQETGHGGNVLTF.

The J gene is TRBJ1-1, the V gene TRBV2; no firm D call. CDR3 length: 12 amino acids. Germline-derived CDR1 and CDR2 are SNHLY and FYNNEI. Trimming shortened V by 8 bases and J by 1 base, and 8 bases separated the two germline ends. As DNA, the CDR3 is TGTGCCAGCGGTTCGAGGAACACTGAAGCTTTCTTT. Amino acids: CASGSRNTEAFF.